Listed here are 27 T cell receptor beta chains from one sample, sequenced in a study of early T cells in non-severe SARS-CoV-2 infection. TCRdb re-derived calls from the 5' RACE reads in MiXCR, one entry per CDR3 protein. The sample has 21,000 or so distinct CDR3 sequences; less than 5.5% are singletons. Sequencing was performed on whole blood. These receptors came from an adult who was a healthcare worker with PCR-confirmed SARS-CoV-2 infection or an uninfected control (not recorded which).

The chain carries TRBV15 and TRBJ2-5; D uncertain. The ends were cut back, 1 base at V and 5 bases at J, with 11 bases in the middle. The CDR3 spans 14 residues. CDR1 is LNHNV, CDR2 YYDKDF, per germline (reference sequence). The CDR3 sequence: CATSRGGITETQYF. CDR3 nucleotides: TGTGCCACCAGCAGAGGTGGAATTACGGAGACCCAGTACTTC.

In its sample, this clonotype was seen many times. This chain links TRBV2 with TRBJ2-7; 7 bases line up with TRBD2. The CDR3 sequence is 13 residues long. V was clipped by 8 bases and J by 2 bases; unmatched bases: 6. Per the germline V gene, CDR1 is SNHLY and CDR2 is FYNNEI. The CDR3 nucleotides read TGTGCCAGCTCAAGGGACTACCCCTACGAGCAGTACTTC. It yields the protein CASSRDYPYEQYF.

This chain connects TRBV6-6 to TRBJ2-3, with unresolved D. The length of the CDR3 is 12 residues. The germline V and J ends were trimmed by 4 bases and 6 bases, with 8 bases remaining between them. CDR1 and CDR2 from the germline V gene are MNHNY and SVGAGI (reference sequence). The DNA for the CDR3 is TGTGCCAGCAGTTCAATTCGGGATACGCAGTATTTT. This translates into CASSSIRDTQYF.

This clonotype showed up many times. The chain couples TRBV20-1 to TRBJ1-1; possibly TRBD1 for D (5 bases). This CDR3 region has 11 residues. Between the trimmed V and J ends, which lost 6 bases and 4 bases, there was a span of 9 bases. The germline V gene has CDR1 DFQATT and CDR2 SNEGSKA (reference sequence). The CDR3 protein is CSAGGFTEAFF. The CDR3, as DNA: TGCAGTGCGGGGGGGTTCACTGAAGCTTTCTTT.

This clonotype was detected ten times or more. The chain is built from TRBV20-1 and TRBJ2-1; D tentatively fits TRBD1 or TRBD2 (5 bases each). CDR1 and CDR2 from the germline V gene are DFQATT and SNEGSKA (reference sequence). This CDR3 is 13 amino acids long. V lost 3 bases, J lost 9 bases, and 15 bases lay in between. The CDR3 DNA follows: TGCAGTGCTAGGGGACCAACGCCGGGTGAGCAGTTCTTC. Its translation is CSARGPTPGEQFF.

This clonotype was found many times. The V call is TRBV24-1, the J call TRBJ2-5, with TRBD2 matching over 7 bases. The CDR3 has 15 amino acids. The germline CDR1 and CDR2 sequences are KGHDR and SFDVKD. After removal of 2 bases from V and 5 bases from J, the junction contained 7 bases not matched to a gene. The CDR3 here is CATSDSTSSGETQYF. In nucleotides, the CDR3 is TGTGCCACCAGTGATTCGACTAGCTCAGGGGAGACCCAGTACTTC.

This clonotype was counted ten times or more. The genes are TRBV28 and TRBJ2-1; TRBD2 is a possible D gene (6 bases). The germline CDR1 and CDR2 sequences are MDHEN and SYDVKM. Trimming removed 6 bases at V and 0 bases at J, with 15 bases between. The CDR3 spans 16 residues. The CDR3 nucleotides are TGTGCCAGCAGGCCGCCCCGGACTACCTCCTACAATGAGCAGTTCTTC. Its protein product is CASRPPRTTSYNEQFF.

This clonotype was observed at least ten times. The CDR3 is CASSWQGVNTEAFF. CDR3 sequence (DNA): TGTGCCAGCAGTTGGCAGGGGGTGAACACTGAAGCTTTCTTT. The chain is built from TRBV6-2 or TRBV6-3 and TRBJ1-1, with 7 positions matching TRBD1. This CDR3 comprises 14 residues. Trimming at V came to 4 bases and at J to 0 bases, leaving 2 bases not matched to a gene. Germline V lookup: CDR1 MNHEY, CDR2 SVGEGT.

CDR3 DNA: TGCAGCGAAAAGGAGGCAGGATTAGGCACTGAAGCTTTCTTT. Residues: CSEKEAGLGTEAFF. The chain is built from TRBV29-1 and TRBJ1-1; D ambiguous. The CDR3 totals 14 residues. V was shortened by 7 bases and J by 4 bases, with 19 bases between the two germline ends. Germline values: CDR1 SQVTM, CDR2 ANQGSEA.

In this sample, this clonotype turned up a few times. V gene TRBV7-6 combines with J gene TRBJ2-2, with D tentatively TRBD1 (5 bases). CDR1 SGHVS and CDR2 FNYEAQ come from the germline V gene. The CDR3 runs to 16 residues. Deletions cut 2 bases from V and 3 bases from J, with 13 bases between. DNA of the CDR3: TGTGCCAGCAGCTTAAGCAGGGATGCGGACACCGGGGAGCTGTTTTTT. This gives the protein CASSLSRDADTGELFF. The whole variable domain, filled in from reference TRBV7-6 and TRBJ2-2, reads GAGVSQSPRYKVTKRGQDVALRCDPISGHVSLYWYRQALGQGPEFLTYFNYEAQQDKSGLPNDRFSAERPEGSISTLTIQRTEQRDSAMYRCASSLSRDADTGELFFGEGSRLTVL.

In the case of this clonotype: The junction differs from germline at one of its ends, possibly a read error. The chain recombines TRBV5-1 with TRBJ2-7, with unresolved D. The CDR3 runs to 13 residues. The germline CDR1 and CDR2 sequences are SGHRS and YFSETQ. The CDR3 coding sequence is TGCGCCAGCACCTTGTCCCAGACCTACGAGCAGTACTTC. Protein sequence: CASTLSQTYEQYF.

This clonotype has ten or more counts. The chain uses TRBV12-3 or TRBV12-4 and TRBJ2-2; TRBD1 might be the D (5 bases). Trimming cost V 7 bases and J 1 base, with 7 bases left between them. This CDR3 contains 13 residues. The CDR3, as DNA: TGTGCCAGCAACACAGGGAACACCGGGGAGCTGTTTTTT. This encodes CASNTGNTGELFF.

This clonotype was counted many times. CDR3 in DNA: TGTGCCAGCAGTTTGGGAGGGGCCACCAATCAGCCCCAGCATTTT. Translated: CASSLGGATNQPQHF. The chain carries TRBV27 and TRBJ1-5; maybe TRBD1 (5 bases). This CDR3 comprises 15 residues. Germline V CDR1 and CDR2: MNHEY, SMNVEV (reference sequence). V was cut by 3 bases and J by 3 bases, with 12 bases left in between.

This chain connects TRBV2 to TRBJ2-2, with TRBD1 identical over 10 bases. The CDR3 covers 15 residues. With V trimmed by 6 bases and J by 4 bases, 5 bases remained unmatched. CDR1 and CDR2 (germline): SNHLY, FYNNEI. CDR3 in DNA: TGTGCCAGCAGGCCCGGGACAGGGGCCACCGGGGAGCTGTTTTTT. This translates into CASRPGTGATGELFF.

This clonotype was seen at least ten times. This chain links TRBV21-1 with TRBJ2-4; TRBD2 is taken as the D call from the table, unchecked against the DNA. TRBV21-1 corresponds to a pseudogene. The CDR3 length is 17 residues. In DNA, the CDR3 is TGTGCCAGCAGCAAAGAATTTGAGCGGGCGGCCAAAAACATTCAGTACTTC. It is translated as CASSKEFERAAKNIQYF.

This clonotype has at least ten counts. In DNA form, the CDR3 reads TGTGCCAGCAGCGAAGGACAGGGGGCTTACGAGCAGTACTTC. Translation gives CASSEGQGAYEQYF. The J gene is TRBJ2-7, the V gene TRBV7-6, with 11 bases identical to TRBD1. J lost 4 bases, V lost 5 bases, and 4 bases had no gene match. The CDR3 contains 14 residues. Germline V gene sequence: CDR1 SGHVS, CDR2 FNYEAQ.

This clonotype was recorded at least ten times. The gene calls are TRBV20-1 and TRBJ2-3; 7 bases are a match to TRBD1. The J segment lost 1 base and the V segment lost 4 bases, leaving 8 bases of the junction unmatched. This CDR3 has 15 residues. Germline assignment: CDR1 DFQATT and CDR2 SNEGSKA (reference sequence). The CDR3 here is CSATKGASRTDTQYF. CDR3 nucleotide sequence: TGCAGTGCTACTAAGGGGGCTTCCCGCACAGATACGCAGTATTTT.

This clonotype was counted many times. A read error may account for a junction end that differs from germline. V gene TRBV7-7 combines with J gene TRBJ2-3; 7 nucleotides agree with TRBD2. The CDR3 totals 19 residues. In germline, CDR1 is SSHAT, CDR2 FNYEAQ (reference sequence). The CDR3 loop reads CASSLTPPREVAGTDTQYF. For the CDR3, the DNA is TGTGCTAGCAGCTTAACCCCCCCTCGGGAGGTGGCAGGCACAGATACGCAGTATTTT.

This clonotype was detected only a few times. The chain combines TRBV4-1 with TRBJ2-1, with 10 bases fitting TRBD2. Germline CDR1 reads MGHRA; CDR2 reads YSYEKL. V shed 6 bases and J 8 bases; nucleotides not matched to a gene: 10. The CDR3 is 15 residues long. In DNA, the CDR3 is TGCGCCAGCAGGTCAGTCACTAGCGGGACCCATGAGCAGTTCTTC. Its translation: CASRSVTSGTHEQFF.

This clonotype was observed a handful of times. The chain uses TRBV7-9 and TRBJ1-2, with TRBD1 matching 7 bases. Trimming at V came to 5 bases and at J to 3 bases, leaving 9 bases not matched to a gene. Germline V gene sequence: CDR1 SEHNR, CDR2 FQNEAQ (reference sequence). The CDR3 has 15 residues. The CDR3 DNA reads as TGTGCCAGCAGCCCGAAAAGACAGGGCGACTATGGCTACACCTTC. This gives the protein CASSPKRQGDYGYTF.

This clonotype showed up many times. V usage is TRBV29-1 and J usage is TRBJ2-3; D unresolved. Germline assignment: CDR1 SQVTM and CDR2 ANQGSEA. The CDR3 has 16 residues. The V gene lost 3 bases and the J gene lost 0 bases, with 16 bases spanning the gap. The CDR3 here is CSVDGPDIWSTDTQYF. CDR3 nucleotides: TGCAGCGTTGATGGTCCCGACATTTGGAGCACAGATACGCAGTATTTT.

There are many counts of this clonotype. This CDR3 is CASSQVGGSYNEQFF. As DNA, the CDR3 is TGCGCCAGCAGCCAAGTCGGCGGTTCCTACAATGAGCAGTTCTTC. The chain combines TRBV4-3 with TRBJ2-1; D unresolved. Trimming stripped 1 base from V and 1 base from J, with 8 bases between. The CDR3 sequence is 15 residues long. Per the germline V gene, CDR1 is LGHNA and CDR2 is YSLEER.

This clonotype was picked up a small number of times. The V gene is TRBV20-1, the J gene TRBJ2-7; perhaps D is TRBD1 or TRBD2 (5 bases each). V gave up 2 bases and J gave up 2 bases, with 19 bases separating them. Looked up from germline, CDR1 is DFQATT and CDR2 is SNEGSKA (reference sequence). There are 16 residues in the CDR3. The CDR3 DNA reads as TGCAGTGCTAGACCCCGCCCCACCGGGGCTACCTACGAGCAGTACTTC. Translated: CSARPRPTGATYEQYF.

This clonotype has at least ten counts. The gene calls are TRBV6-2 or TRBV6-3 and TRBJ2-1; 9 bases are a match to TRBD2. CDR1 MNHEY and CDR2 SVGEGT come from the germline V gene. Trimming cost V 3 bases and J 3 bases; bases outside gene matches: 9. The CDR3 spans 17 residues. Here the CDR3 reads CASSYSPASGVYNEQFF. The CDR3 coding sequence is TGTGCCAGCAGTTATTCCCCTGCTAGCGGGGTCTACAATGAGCAGTTCTTC.

This clonotype has ten or more counts. The V gene is TRBV3-1, the J gene TRBJ2-7; 7 nucleotides align to TRBD1. The CDR3 is 15 amino acids. Germline V lookup: CDR1 LGHDT, CDR2 YNNKEL (reference sequence). V gave up 4 bases and J gave up 2 bases; unmatched junction bases: 8. The CDR3 reads CASSRGQHQAYEQYF. CDR3 DNA: TGTGCCAGCAGCCGGGGACAGCACCAAGCCTACGAGCAGTACTTC.

This clonotype was seen many times. The chain joins TRBV7-2 to TRBJ2-3, with D tentatively TRBD1 (6 bases). Trimming took off 2 bases at V and 7 bases at J, with 10 bases between the two ends. Germline V CDR1 and CDR2: SGHTA, FQGNSA. This CDR3 has 13 amino acids. The CDR3 DNA is TGTGCCAGCAGCTTACAGGGGCCCAATACGCAGTATTTT. Translated: CASSLQGPNTQYF.

This clonotype was picked up a small number of times. The genes are TRBV29-1 and TRBJ2-1; TRBD2 agrees at 10 bases. This CDR3 contains 13 residues. The junction had 10 bases not matched to a gene; V was cut back by 7 bases and J by 10 bases. CDR1 SQVTM and CDR2 ANQGSEA come from the germline V gene. The CDR3 DNA sequence: TGCAGCGGAGGACTAGCGGCATTGAGGGAGCAGTTCTTC. Its translation is CSGGLAALREQFF.